This T cell receptor beta chain was recorded in a study of T cell responses to AZD1222 COVID-19 vaccine. Only in-frame clones appear in the TCRdb table, and some are missing; sequencing was by immunoSEQ multiplex PCR. Among fewer than 120,000 clones listed, roughly 90% were seen once. Germline loops: CDR1 MNHNY, CDR2 SVGAGI (reference sequence). The CDR3 sequence is 17 residues long. Deletions cut 5 bases from V and 3 bases from J, with 20 bases between. The chain links TRBV6-6 to TRBJ1-5; a weak D match, TRBD1 (6 bases). The TCR comes from an adult who received the AZD1222 COVID-19 vaccine. The specimen was peripheral blood, collected 28 days after the second AZD1222 dose. The CDR3: CASSPQGGGSVNQPQHF. As DNA, the CDR3 is TGTGCCAGCAGTCCCCAGGGTGGGGGCAGCGTCAATCAGCCCCAGCATTTT.